The rows below give T cell receptor beta chains drawn from one sample of a study of identical twins. MiXCR was run by TCRdb on the 5' RACE reads, yielding one entry per CDR3 protein. The profile shows about 430,000 distinct CDR3 sequences, about 18% of them singletons. Sequenced sample: naive T cells sorted from blood. The source of these receptors is a man aged 45-60 years in good health. Both conserved end residues are trimmed from each CDR3.

TRBV6-2/TRBV6-3	TRBJ2-3	ASSFRTLSTDTQY
TRBV5-1	TRBJ2-7	ASSLKSSTYEQY
TRBV4-1	TRBJ2-7	ASSQDGQGASEQY
TRBV5-1	TRBJ2-1	ASSGGGQSSYNEQF
TRBV20-1	TRBJ2-5	SAERDRGSQETQY
TRBV6-1	TRBJ2-1	ASSGLAGPGEQF
TRBV20-1	TRBJ2-1	SARVPTNYNEQF
TRBV13	TRBJ2-1	ASSPGERHEQF
TRBV20-1	TRBJ2-1	SALGLARATRNEQF
TRBV6-5	TRBJ1-4	ASSSRQGATNEKLF
TRBV9	TRBJ2-1	ASSVGGGGFDEQF
TRBV4-3	TRBJ2-5	ASSHDEGTGKVTQY
TRBV12-3/TRBV12-4	TRBJ2-3	ASSFRDRLDTQY
TRBV28	TRBJ1-4	ASSFLKRSNEKLF
TRBV4-3	TRBJ1-1	ASSQDYGGTEAF
TRBV5-6	TRBJ2-7	ASSSDMGNYEQY
TRBV28	TRBJ2-5	ASSPSRGLGALYQETQY
TRBV15	TRBJ1-2	ATSRGGSYGYT
TRBV4-3	TRBJ2-3	ASSQSESTDTQY
TRBV3-1	TRBJ2-1	ASSQDWLAGGRGEQF
TRBV27	TRBJ1-1	ASSKRTGGNTEAF
TRBV7-6	TRBJ2-7	ASSLGTGVHEQY
TRBV11-1	TRBJ1-1	ASSLRYSSNTEAF
TRBV28	TRBJ2-6	ASSLSSLPVVLT
TRBV12-3/TRBV12-4	TRBJ2-3	ASSLGRIGTDTQY
TRBV5-6	TRBJ2-2	ASSLNLAAHTGELF
TRBV20-1	TRBJ2-1	SARARGSERQGYEQF
TRBV5-1	TRBJ2-7	ASSLNLRTGENYEQY
TRBV6-2/TRBV6-3	TRBJ2-5	ASRGRRESQY